Detailed here is one T cell receptor beta chain. The repertoire was sequenced with immunoSEQ multiplex PCR; TCRdb's copy has only in-frame clones and lacks some. Among 25,000 to 35,000 clones listed, approximately 74% were seen once. Every patient relapsed after autologous stem cell transplantation, and brentuximab vedotin exposure varied. From germline, CDR1 is SGHAT and CDR2 FQNNGV. CDR3 size: 16 residues. J gave up 1 base and V 1 base, and 7 bases lay outside the gene matches. This specimen belongs to a study of PD-1 blockade in classical Hodgkin lymphoma. The sample was peripheral blood mononuclear cells (PBMCs), taken before the second cycle of nivolumab. This sequence joins TRBV11-2 and TRBJ2-7, with TRBD2 matching over 7 bases. The receptor was derived from a human donor with classical Hodgkin lymphoma. CDR3 in amino acids: CASSLVGGKDSYEQYF. Here the CDR3 DNA reads TGTGCCAGCAGCTTAGTCGGGGGGAAAGATTCCTACGAGCAGTACTTC.